The rows below give T cell receptor beta chains drawn from one sample of a study of T cells in Graves' hyperthyroidism and ophthalmopathy. TCRdb ran MiXCR on the multiplex PCR reads and lists one entry per CDR3 protein. The sample carries a few hundred thousand distinct CDR3 sequences, 18% recorded once. What was sequenced was blood. Receptors were obtained from a woman aged 45-59 years with Graves' hyperthyroidism. CDR3s include the opening cysteine and the closing phenylalanine or tryptophan. The D gene is left open where the match is weak. Some rows mark clone size as missing; the rest say once, few, many or name a class of expanded clone.

clone_size,d_call,j_call,v_call,cdr3_aa,cdr3_nt
few,.,TRBJ2-5,TRBV19,CASRLDPYQETQYF,TGTGCCAGTCGCCTCGATCCGTACCAAGAGACCCAGTACTTC
few,.,TRBJ2-2,TRBV27,CASSLSPGELFF,TGTGCCAGCAGTTTAAGTCCCGGGGAGCTGTTTTTT
many,.,TRBJ2-3,TRBV2,CASREDTQYF,TGTGCCAGCAGGGAAGATACGCAGTATTTT
few,.,TRBJ2-2,TRBV19,CASKQDTTGELFF,TGTGCCAGTAAACAGGACACCACCGGGGAGCTGTTTTTT
many,TRBD2,TRBJ2-7,TRBV28,CASSPGLAGGGDEQYF,TGTGCCAGCAGCCCAGGACTAGCGGGAGGAGGGGACGAGCAGTACTTC
few,.,TRBJ1-2,TRBV7-2,CASSSPSYEGFYGYTF,TGTGCCAGCAGCTCCCCCTCCTACGAGGGATTCTATGGCTACACCTTC
.,TRBD2,TRBJ2-7,TRBV6-1,CASSNLMGLAAEQYF,TGTGCCAGCAGCAACCTTATGGGACTAGCAGCCGAGCAGTACTTC
few,.,TRBJ2-6,TRBV10-3,CAISDPLTNSDSGANVLTF,TGTGCCATCAGTGATCCGTTGACGAATAGCGACTCTGGGGCCAACGTCCTGACTTTC
few,.,TRBJ2-2,TRBV9,CASSFRPTDQRFNTGELFF,TGTGCCAGCAGCTTTCGCCCGACTGATCAGAGATTTAACACCGGGGAGCTGTTTTTT
.,TRBD1,TRBJ1-2,TRBV3-1,CASSWDRSGKGYTF,TGTGCCAGCAGCTGGGACAGGTCAGGGAAAGGCTACACCTTC
.,.,TRBJ1-1,TRBV6-1,CASTRVRGSPEAFF,TGTGCCAGCACTCGGGTCCGCGGGAGCCCTGAAGCTTTCTTT
.,TRBD2,TRBJ2-1,TRBV2,CASRRASGYYNEQFF,TGTGCCAGCCGTCGAGCTAGCGGATACTACAATGAGCAGTTCTTC
.,.,TRBJ1-3,TRBV20-1,CSASYLGNTIYF,TGCAGTGCTAGTTATCTTGGAAACACCATATATTTT
.,TRBD1,TRBJ2-7,TRBV9,CASSVGDRSFSYEQYF,TGTGCCAGCAGCGTTGGGGACAGGAGCTTTTCCTACGAGCAGTACTTC
.,TRBD1,TRBJ1-4,TRBV19,CATTDRDNEKLFF,TGTGCCACCACGGACAGGGACAATGAAAAACTGTTTTTT
.,TRBD2,TRBJ2-5,TRBV6-2/TRBV6-3,CASRPSGSRETQYF,TGTGCCAGCAGGCCTAGCGGGAGTAGGGAGACCCAGTACTTC
.,TRBD1,TRBJ2-2,TRBV12-3/TRBV12-4,CASSWDRDTGELFF,TGTGCCAGCAGCTGGGACAGGGACACCGGGGAGCTGTTTTTT
few,TRBD2,TRBJ2-1,TRBV12-3/TRBV12-4,CASSGLRGGNNEQFF,TGTGCCAGCAGTGGTTTGCGGGGGGGGAACAATGAGCAGTTCTTC
few,.,TRBJ1-5,TRBV14,CASSQDQQPQHF,TGTGCCAGCAGCCAAGACCAACAGCCCCAGCATTTT
few,TRBD2,TRBJ2-1,TRBV7-2,CASSFLAGGGNEQFF,TGTGCCAGCAGCTTCTTAGCGGGAGGGGGCAATGAGCAGTTCTTC
few,.,TRBJ1-4,TRBV28,CASSTSTGYNEKLFF,TGTGCCAGCAGTACGTCAACGGGGTATAATGAAAAACTGTTTTTT
few,TRBD1,TRBJ1-2,TRBV6-2/TRBV6-3,CASSSTGFTGYTF,TGTGCCAGCAGTTCGACAGGGTTTACTGGCTACACCTTC
few,.,TRBJ1-1,TRBV19,CASSTAGLGSMNTEAFF,TGTGCCAGTAGTACAGCGGGTCTCGGCAGCATGAACACTGAAGCTTTCTTT
few,TRBD2,TRBJ2-7,TRBV14,CASSQVLPTSGSYEQYF,TGTGCCAGCAGCCAAGTCCTCCCGACTAGCGGGAGCTACGAGCAGTACTTC
few,.,TRBJ2-1,TRBV27,CASSGADSYNEQFF,TGTGCCAGCAGCGGAGCCGACTCCTACAATGAGCAGTTCTTC
.,TRBD2,TRBJ2-1,TRBV5-1,CASRKLAGNEQFF,TGCGCCAGCCGCAAACTAGCGGGGAATGAGCAGTTCTTC
few,TRBD2,TRBJ2-1,TRBV27,CASSGSGHEQLF,TGTGCCAGCAGTGGTAGCGGGCATGAGCAGCTCTTC
many,TRBD2,TRBJ2-2,TRBV3-1,CASSQRLAGRTGELFF,TGTGCCAGCAGCCAAAGACTAGCGGGACGGACCGGGGAGCTGTTTTTT
many,TRBD1,TRBJ1-1,TRBV7-9,CASMAGGNTEAFF,TGTGCCAGCATGGCAGGGGGGAACACTGAAGCTTTCTTT
.,.,TRBJ1-2,TRBV9,CASSVGWANYGYTF,TGTGCCAGCAGCGTAGGTTGGGCTAACTATGGCTACACCTTC
few,TRBD1,TRBJ1-2,TRBV6-5,CASSYSQGGRGYGYTF,TGTGCCAGCAGTTACTCACAGGGGGGAAGGGGCTATGGCTACACCTTC
few,TRBD1,TRBJ1-2,TRBV6-1,CASRSRFLQGAKYGYTF,TGTGCCAGCAGGTCACGATTTTTACAGGGGGCGAAATATGGCTACACCTTC
few,TRBD1,TRBJ2-6,TRBV2,CASSPDRVSGANVLTF,TGTGCCAGCAGTCCTGACAGGGTCAGTGGGGCCAACGTCCTGACTTTC
.,.,TRBJ1-5,TRBV7-9,CASSLVGGSNQPQHF,TGTGCCAGCAGCTTAGTCGGGGGTAGCAATCAGCCCCAGCATTTT
many,.,TRBJ1-1,TRBV5-1,CASSREMNTEAFF,TGCGCCAGCAGCCGAGAAATGAACACTGAAGCTTTCTTT
few,TRBD2,TRBJ2-2,TRBV9,CASSHPGQATSGRGTGELFF,TGTGCCAGCAGTCATCCGGGACAGGCGACTAGCGGGAGGGGAACCGGGGAGCTGTTTTTT
.,.,TRBJ1-1,TRBV6-2/TRBV6-3,CASSYGSNTEAFF,TGTGCCAGCAGTTACGGATCGAACACTGAAGCTTTCTTT
.,TRBD1,TRBJ2-5,TRBV20-1,CSAGQGAGYQETQYF,TGCAGTGCTGGTCAGGGGGCTGGGTACCAAGAGACCCAGTACTTC
many,.,TRBJ1-1,TRBV6-6,CASSYSGNMNTEAFF,TGTGCCAGCAGTTACTCCGGCAACATGAACACTGAAGCTTTCTTT
few,TRBD2,TRBJ2-1,TRBV20-1,CSGTSGVEQFF,TGCAGTGGGACTAGCGGGGTTGAGCAGTTCTTC
.,TRBD2,TRBJ2-5,TRBV3-1,CASSQEFPLAQETQYF,TGTGCCAGCAGCCAAGAATTCCCACTAGCGCAAGAGACCCAGTACTTC
.,.,TRBJ1-1,TRBV20-1,CSVERGNTEAFF,TGCAGTGTTGAGAGGGGTAACACTGAAGCTTTCTTT
.,TRBD2,TRBJ2-1,TRBV19,CASSIRPSGLNNEQFF,TGTGCCAGTAGTATTAGGCCTAGCGGACTTAACAATGAGCAGTTCTTC
few,TRBD1,TRBJ2-2,TRBV5-1,CASQQGLETGELFF,TGCGCCAGCCAACAGGGGTTGGAGACCGGGGAGCTGTTTTTT
many,.,TRBJ2-7,TRBV7-8,CASSLPHYEQYF,TGTGCCAGCAGCTTGCCTCACTACGAGCAGTACTTC
few,TRBD2,TRBJ2-5,TRBV7-9,CASSPLAGAETQYF,TGTGCCAGCAGCCCCTTAGCGGGGGCTGAGACCCAGTACTTC